The 2 T cell receptor beta chains listed next were all sequenced from one sample in a study of vaccination and CD4 T cells after COVID-19. Cultured CD4+ T cells had their DNA profiled by the Oncomine TCR Beta short-read assay. TCRdb itself ran the PCR reads through MiXCR, one entry per CDR3 protein. The sample records about 6,000 distinct CDR3 sequences, around half being singletons. Antigen specificity for these receptors is unknown. The treatment: approximately 11-day PBMC culture with coronavirus spike peptide pools or control peptides (ViraFEST assay). Pre-COVID-19 pandemic sampling (2011-2018) yielded the unexposed donor's CD4+ T cells. The sample was CD4+ T cells from blood, cultured in vitro. These receptors were taken from a human donor in good health.

J is TRBJ2-2 and V is TRBV7-9; either TRBD1 or TRBD2 may fit D (5 bases each). V was cut by 2 bases and J by 6 bases, with 13 bases left in between. The germline V gene encodes CDR1 SEHNR and CDR2 FQNEAQ (reference sequence). The CDR3 sequence is 15 residues long. CDR3 region: CASSLNRGEAGELFF. CDR3 DNA: TGTGCCAGCAGCTTAAACCGGGGCGAGGCCGGGGAGCTGTTTTTT.

The V gene is TRBV2, the J gene TRBJ1-6, with TRBD1 identical over 8 bases. CDR1 is SNHLY, CDR2 FYNNEI, per germline. This CDR3 contains 15 residues. Trimming took 3 bases from V and 9 from J; bases not matched to a gene: 7. CDR3 region: CASSDRQGKGSPLHF. The CDR3 DNA reads as TGTGCCAGCAGTGATAGACAGGGGAAAGGTTCACCCCTCCACTTT.